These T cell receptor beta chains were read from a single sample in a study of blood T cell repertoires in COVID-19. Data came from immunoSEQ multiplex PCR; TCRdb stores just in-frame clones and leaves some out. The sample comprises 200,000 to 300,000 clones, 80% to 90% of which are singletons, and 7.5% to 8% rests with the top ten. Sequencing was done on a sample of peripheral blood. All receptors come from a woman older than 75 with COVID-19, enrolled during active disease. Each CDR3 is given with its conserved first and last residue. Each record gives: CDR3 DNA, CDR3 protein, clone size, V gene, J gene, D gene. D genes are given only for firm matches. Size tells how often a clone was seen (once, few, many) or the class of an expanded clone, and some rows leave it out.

CDR3nt: TGTGCCAGCAGCTCCCTGGAGGGGTCCACCATATATTTT
CDR3aa: CASSSLEGSTIYF
abundance: few
v_gene: TRBV11-2
j_gene: TRBJ1-3
d_gene: -

CDR3nt: TGTGCCAGCAGTTTCTTGGGGGCGATGAACACTGAAGCTTTCTTT
CDR3aa: CASSFLGAMNTEAFF
abundance: -
v_gene: TRBV28
j_gene: TRBJ1-1
d_gene: -

CDR3nt: TGTGCCACCAGCAGAGACGTGGGGCCGGACACTGAAGCTTTCTTT
CDR3aa: CATSRDVGPDTEAFF
abundance: -
v_gene: TRBV15
j_gene: TRBJ1-1
d_gene: -

CDR3nt: TGTGCCAGCAGCTTGACTAGCGACTCCTACAATGAGCAGTTCTTC
CDR3aa: CASSLTSDSYNEQFF
abundance: -
v_gene: TRBV5-4
j_gene: TRBJ2-1
d_gene: TRBD2

CDR3nt: TGTGCCAGCAGCCGCCAGGACAGTTTCTCTGGAAACACCATATATTTT
CDR3aa: CASSRQDSFSGNTIYF
abundance: -
v_gene: TRBV5-4
j_gene: TRBJ1-3
d_gene: -

CDR3nt: TGTGCCAGCAGCTCGGCCGGGACTAGCACCACCGGGGAGCTGTTTTTT
CDR3aa: CASSSAGTSTTGELFF
abundance: -
v_gene: TRBV7-9
j_gene: TRBJ2-2
d_gene: TRBD2

CDR3nt: TGTGCCAGCAGTCTCGGGACAGGGGCGATGGTGGGCACTGAAGCTTTCTTT
CDR3aa: CASSLGTGAMVGTEAFF
abundance: -
v_gene: TRBV7-9
j_gene: TRBJ1-1
d_gene: TRBD1

CDR3nt: TGTGCCAGTAGTATTCAGGGGATGGCCTACGAGCAGTACTTC
CDR3aa: CASSIQGMAYEQYF
abundance: -
v_gene: TRBV19
j_gene: TRBJ2-7
d_gene: -

CDR3nt: TGCAGCGCCGGACAGGGGGCATATGGCTACACCTTC
CDR3aa: CSAGQGAYGYTF
abundance: few
v_gene: TRBV29-1
j_gene: TRBJ1-2
d_gene: TRBD1

CDR3nt: TGCGCCAGCAGCTTGCAACAGGGAGTTTACAATGAGCAGTTCTTC
CDR3aa: CASSLQQGVYNEQFF
abundance: -
v_gene: TRBV5-1
j_gene: TRBJ2-1
d_gene: -

CDR3nt: TGTGCCAGCAGGTCCCTCAGCTATGGCTACACCTTC
CDR3aa: CASRSLSYGYTF
abundance: -
v_gene: TRBV28
j_gene: TRBJ1-2
d_gene: -

CDR3nt: TGTGCCAGCAGCTCCAGCCAGGGTTGGAATAATTCACCCCTCCACTTT
CDR3aa: CASSSSQGWNNSPLHF
abundance: once
v_gene: TRBV7-2
j_gene: TRBJ1-6
d_gene: -

CDR3nt: TGTGCCAGCACACCAGGGGGAACTAGCACGACTGCCAATGAGCAGTTCTTC
CDR3aa: CASTPGGTSTTANEQFF
abundance: -
v_gene: TRBV28
j_gene: TRBJ2-1
d_gene: -

CDR3nt: TGTGCCAGCAGCCAGCAGACAGGGTTAGACACTGAAGCTTTCTTT
CDR3aa: CASSQQTGLDTEAFF
abundance: -
v_gene: TRBV5-4
j_gene: TRBJ1-1
d_gene: TRBD1

CDR3nt: TGTGCCAGCAGTCCCGGGACTAGTTGGGGCACAGATACGCAGTATTTT
CDR3aa: CASSPGTSWGTDTQYF
abundance: once
v_gene: TRBV27
j_gene: TRBJ2-3
d_gene: TRBD2

CDR3nt: TGCAGCGTTGAAACGGGAGAAGACGAGCAGTACTTC
CDR3aa: CSVETGEDEQYF
abundance: -
v_gene: TRBV29-1
j_gene: TRBJ2-7
d_gene: -

CDR3nt: TGTGCCAGCAGTGAATATATTGGGACAGGGCGGTTTGGTGAGCAGTTCTTC
CDR3aa: CASSEYIGTGRFGEQFF
abundance: once
v_gene: TRBV25-1
j_gene: TRBJ2-1
d_gene: TRBD1

CDR3nt: TGTGCCAGCAGACCCTGGGACGTTATTGGGGACAATGGCTACACCTTC
CDR3aa: CASRPWDVIGDNGYTF
abundance: -
v_gene: TRBV2
j_gene: TRBJ1-2
d_gene: -